The present TCR beta chain was sequenced within a study of beta chain features in type 1 diabetes. Study summary: In age, gender and cell yields, patients were similar to healthy donors.

Study-level points and caveats: Among patients with Type 1 diabetes, TCRB CDR3s were moderately but significantly shorter in every one of the four CD4+ subsets.

The entirety of the isolated RNA underwent reverse transcription, so expressed TCRB transcripts were sequenced. Some clones are missing from TCRdb's copy, which holds only in-frame ones; the method was immunoSEQ multiplex PCR. Of hundreds of thousands of clones in the sample, roughly an eighth were seen once. A CD45RO/CCR7/CD25/CD127/CD95/CD27 panel sorted naive, central memory, regulatory and stem cell-like memory CD4+ cells. Remarks on this clone: Its antigen is as yet unknown.

The CDR3 consists of 13 residues. Germline CDR1 is MNHNY and CDR2 is SVGAGI (reference sequence). V gave up 8 bases and J gave up 3 bases; unmatched junction bases: 6. The specimen sequenced was naive CD4+ T cells from blood. The TCR comes from a man aged 18-30 years with type 1 diabetes. This sequence joins TRBV6-6 and TRBJ1-1; 7 nucleotides align to TRBD1. The CDR3 nucleotides are TGTGCCAGCCCCAAGGGACAGCACACTGAAGCTTTCTTT. Protein product: CASPKGQHTEAFF.